The T cell receptor beta chain under discussion was sequenced for a study of T cells in Graves' hyperthyroidism and ophthalmopathy. Stable Graves' hyperthyroidism denoted no ophthalmopathy progression over 18 months. The authors obtained PBMCs from over 8.5 ml of fresh peripheral blood. On this clonotype: Its antigen is as yet unknown.

General study points: A model using 13 V-J features told ophthalmopathy apart from stable hyperthyroidism.

V lost 1 base to trimming and J lost 6 bases, with 13 bases between them. Per germline, CDR1 MNHEY and CDR2 SVGAGI. The CDR3 is made up of 15 amino acids. Authors of the study amplified TCR beta CDR3 regions from RNA transcripts. First-round RT-PCR targeting the TCR CDR3 was performed with the HTBI primer set. MiXCR, run by TCRdb on the multiplex PCR reads, gives a single entry per CDR3 protein. The data show roughly 840,000 distinct CDR3 sequences, with about two fifths seen just once and about 8.9% held by the top ten. V usage is TRBV6-5 and J usage is TRBJ1-5; D ambiguous. Specimen: blood. The TCR was taken from a man aged 18-30 years with Graves' hyperthyroidism. This CDR3 is CASSYYGEEGQPQHF. In DNA, the CDR3 is TGTGCCAGCAGTTACTACGGGGAAGAGGGTCAGCCCCAGCATTTT.